A selection of T cell receptor beta chains follows, all from one sample in a study of T cell responses to AZD1222 COVID-19 vaccine. Here immunoSEQ multiplex PCR was the method, and the copy in TCRdb shows in-frame clones only, minus some. The sample consists of roughly 120,000 clones, 81% of them appearing once. The material was peripheral blood, obtained on day 0 of AZD1222 vaccination. These receptors were obtained from an adult in good health. Each CDR3 is given without its conserved first and last residue. The order of the fields is clone size, CDR3 length, V gene, CDR3 protein. Expanded clones get a size class; other rows say once, few or many, or leave the size out.

-	12	TRBV29-1	SVGDGRGSNTIY
-	14	TRBV7-2	ASSARTSGRSNEQF
-	12	TRBV11-2	ASSFGLEINEQF
-	11	TRBV2	ASSEYDNDEQY
once	11	TRBV2	ASSVVMDTEAF
-	14	TRBV7-9	ASSPEGRGKNQPQH
-	15	TRBV14	ASSQDSSLMYQETQY
few	10	TRBV20-1	SASRTGQGYT
-	14	TRBV7-2	ASSLSAGPRGEPQH
-	14	TRBV19	ATRDRVNSGNTEAF
-	11	TRBV12-3/TRBV12-4	ASSLGQGYGYT
-	14	TRBV6-4	ASSPRLLDRSYGYT
-	12	TRBV27	ASSLGQGLDEQY
-	11	TRBV5-4	ASSSFGVTEAF
-	11	TRBV18	ASSLGQQETQY
-	13	TRBV19	ASSLMDRSIGPQH
-	12	TRBV5-8	ASTPRAGMNEAF
-	16	TRBV27	ASSGRPERAIAKNIQY
few	12	TRBV6-1	ASSQAGTVYGYT
-	11	TRBV30	AWKNTRHTEAF
-	13	TRBV27	ASSSPSRELSPLH
once	10	TRBV19	ASNRKNYGYT
-	14	TRBV7-8	ASSLGRRENTGELF
-	10	TRBV3-1/TRBV3-2	ASSQGTDTQY
-	13	TRBV19	ASSIDLGRNTEAF
-	13	TRBV18	ASSAGTGGFSPLH
once	13	TRBV6-1	ASSETEFDNSPLH
-	12	TRBV30	AWSVGIRRTEAF
-	12	TRBV7-6	ASSRQGTNEKLF
-	16	TRBV7-8	ASSFSLSDTGSNSPLH
-	12	TRBV6-6	ASSLLASTDTQY
-	10	TRBV6-2/TRBV6-3	ASSDPGQPQH
-	12	TRBV7-8	ASSFSGGAGEQY
once	14	TRBV7-2	ASSLGWSGGGITQY
-	12	TRBV7-2	ASSSRDSNEKLF
-	11	TRBV28	ASGRTGSFGYT
-	12	TRBV5-4	ASSATGADTEAF
once	13	TRBV19	ASRKDSTGANVLT
-	13	TRBV5-1	ASSGSSGNTGELF
-	12	TRBV6-5	ASSIQGGGYGYT
-	13	TRBV18	ASSSDRGIGNTIY
-	11	TRBV10-3	AISESSNQPQH
-	13	TRBV7-9	ASSLVRGQNTEAF
-	11	TRBV28	ASSGPPRGGYT
-	10	TRBV13	ASEHTAGELF
-	11	TRBV7-9	ASSFGGPDTQY
once	12	TRBV5-4	ASSALGGHHEQY
-	12	TRBV30	AFRDSLSGNTIY